Shown below are 14 T cell receptor beta chains from a single sample sequenced in a study of blood T cells in healthy people across ages. Together with a sample-barcoded 5' primer, a J-beta primer mix was included in a second PCR lasting roughly 6 to 12 cycles. MiXCR, applied by TCRdb to the 5' RACE reads, yields one record per CDR3 protein. Of 600,000 to 800,000 distinct CDR3 sequences in the sample, over 40% were seen once. What was sequenced was blood. These receptors all come from a woman of 80 years or more in good health.

Ten or more counts support this clonotype. The chain couples TRBV5-5 to TRBJ2-7; D is possibly TRBD1 or TRBD2 (5 bases each). The V gene's germline CDR1 is SGHKS and CDR2 YYEKEE (reference sequence). The CDR3 extends over 15 amino acids. Trimming shortened V by 6 bases and J by 5 bases, and 21 bases separated the two germline ends. The CDR3 DNA reads TGTGCCAGCAACGAAGCCGGGACCCGACGCAACGAGCAGTACTTC. As protein: CASNEAGTRRNEQYF.

Of note for this clonotype: A read error may be the cause here, since a much bigger clone is one base away. The chain uses TRBV28 and TRBJ2-1, with a possible D match to TRBD2 (8 bases). V was trimmed by 2 bases and J by 2 bases, leaving 16 bases between them. Germline CDR1 and CDR2: MDHEN and SYDVKM. This CDR3 has 17 amino acids. CDR3 in DNA: TGTGCCAGCAGTTTAAAGAGCGGGGGACAGCCCTACAATGAGCAGTTCTTC. Amino acids: CASSLKSGGQPYNEQFF.

In this sample, this clonotype turned up once. J is TRBJ2-7 and V is TRBV6-1; 7 bases align to TRBD1. Germline CDR1 MNHNS, CDR2 SASEGT. The CDR3 has 14 amino acids. V dropped 10 bases and J dropped 0; count of bases not matched to a gene: 9. CDR3 sequence: CATKTGDGSYEQYF. CDR3 coding DNA: TGTGCCACCAAAACAGGGGACGGCTCCTACGAGCAGTACTTC.

This clonotype was detected a few times. The chain uses TRBV4-2 and TRBJ1-4; 10 bases align to TRBD1. Germline V gives CDR1 LGHNA, CDR2 YNFKEQ. The ends lost 8 bases at V and 9 bases at J; junction bases unmatched: 9. The CDR3 is 14 amino acids. The CDR3 reads CASRGTGAGKKLFF. Written as DNA, the CDR3 is TGTGCCAGCCGAGGGACAGGGGCGGGCAAAAAACTGTTTTTT.

This rearrangement joins TRBV4-2 to TRBJ2-7, with a possible D match to TRBD1 (6 bases). The CDR3 has 15 residues. The V gene lost 1 base and the J gene lost 1 base, with 11 bases spanning the gap. Germline V gene sequence: CDR1 LGHNA, CDR2 YNFKEQ. The CDR3 spells CASSQGHRVSYEQYF. CDR3 coding DNA: TGTGCCAGCAGCCAAGGTCACAGGGTTTCCTACGAGCAGTACTTC.

This clonotype turned up a few times. The chain joins TRBV5-1 to TRBJ1-2; TRBD1 matches at 7 bases. This CDR3 is built from 13 residues. The V gene end was trimmed by 3 bases and the J gene end by 8 bases; junction bases not matched to a gene: 7. Germline V gene data show CDR1 as SGHRS and CDR2 as YFSETQ. The CDR3, as DNA: TGCGCCAGCAGCTCCGGGACAGCCACGGGCTACACCTTC. Translation: CASSSGTATGYTF.

The chain employs TRBV6-2 or TRBV6-3 and TRBJ2-1, with TRBD2 matching 10 bases. Germline CDR1 and CDR2: MNHEY and SVGEGT. The V gene end was trimmed by 3 bases and the J gene end by 5 bases; junction bases not matched to a gene: 16. The CDR3 spans 19 residues. CDR3 region: CASSYRDPSGSIGDNEQFF. CDR3 DNA: TGTGCCAGCAGTTATAGGGATCCTAGCGGGAGTATAGGGGACAATGAGCAGTTCTTC.

The genes are TRBV24-1 and TRBJ2-5, with 10 nucleotides matching TRBD1. This CDR3 has 15 residues. Germline CDR1 is KGHDR and CDR2 is SFDVKD. The ends lost 3 bases at V and 2 bases at J; junction bases unmatched: 2. The CDR3 DNA is TGTGCCACCAGTGATAGGACAGGGGGACAAGAGACCCAGTACTTC. This translates into CATSDRTGGQETQYF.

This rearrangement joins TRBV20-1 to TRBJ2-5, with 7 positions matching TRBD2. The CDR3 runs to 12 residues. J was trimmed by 4 bases and V by 5 bases; bases with no gene match: 4. Germline CDR1 is DFQATT and CDR2 is SNEGSKA (reference sequence). CDR3 coding DNA: TGCAGTGCTTGGACTAGTGGAGAGACCCAGTACTTC. Translation gives CSAWTSGETQYF.

The rearrangement joins TRBV7-9 to TRBJ1-4; 7 bases are a match to TRBD1. J gave up 3 bases and V 2 bases, and 6 bases lay outside the gene matches. The germline V gene has CDR1 SEHNR and CDR2 FQNEAQ (reference sequence). The CDR3 extends over 16 amino acids. The CDR3 region has the DNA TGTGCCAGCAGCTTACTCACAGGGGTGGCTAATGAAAAACTGTTTTTT. This gives the protein CASSLLTGVANEKLFF. The whole variable domain, remainder taken from reference TRBV7-9 and TRBJ1-4, is DTGVSQNPRHKITKRGQNVTFRCDPISEHNRLYWYRQTLGQGPEFLTYFQNEAQLEKSRLLSDRFSAERPKGSFSTLEIQRTEQGDSAMYLCASSLLTGVANEKLFFGSGTQLSVL.

The chain employs TRBV29-1 and TRBJ1-1, with TRBD1 as a possible D gene (5 bases). CDR3 length: 13 residues. Deletions cut 4 bases from V and 0 bases from J, with 9 bases between. Germline CDR1 SQVTM, CDR2 ANQGSEA. CDR3 residues: CSVGDSLNTEAFF. The CDR3 DNA is TGCAGCGTTGGAGACAGCCTGAACACTGAAGCTTTCTTT.

CDR3 loop: CATSREPEGTVAFF. The DNA of the CDR3 is TGTGCCACCAGCAGAGAGCCTGAGGGGACAGTGGCTTTCTTT. The chain links TRBV15 to TRBJ1-1; 7 bases are a match to TRBD1. The CDR3 sequence is 14 residues long. Germline loops: CDR1 LNHNV, CDR2 YYDKDF (reference sequence). V dropped 0 bases and J dropped 11; count of bases not matched to a gene: 9.

For this clonotype: A single base separates this from a much larger clone, so it may be a read error. The chain links TRBV20-1 to TRBJ2-5, with D unresolved. The V end was cut by 4 bases, the J end by 6 bases, with 12 bases between. Germline CDR1 reads DFQATT; CDR2 reads SNEGSKA (reference sequence). This CDR3 spans 12 amino acids. In DNA form, the CDR3 reads TGCAGTGCTAAGACCGCCTGGCAGACCCAGTACTTC. This gives the protein CSAKTAWQTQYF.

Comments on this clonotype: This may stem from a read error, because a much larger clone lies one nucleotide away. The chain carries TRBV7-3 and TRBJ2-1, with 7 bases identical to TRBD2. The CDR3 totals 20 residues. The germline CDR1 and CDR2 sequences are SGHTA and FQGTGA. V dropped 5 bases and J dropped 6; count of bases not matched to a gene: 25. CDR3 sequence reads: CASSPLPAGFGSGERNEQFF. CDR3 in DNA: TGTGCCAGCAGCCCCCTCCCCGCCGGGTTTGGGAGCGGGGAACGCAATGAGCAGTTCTTC.